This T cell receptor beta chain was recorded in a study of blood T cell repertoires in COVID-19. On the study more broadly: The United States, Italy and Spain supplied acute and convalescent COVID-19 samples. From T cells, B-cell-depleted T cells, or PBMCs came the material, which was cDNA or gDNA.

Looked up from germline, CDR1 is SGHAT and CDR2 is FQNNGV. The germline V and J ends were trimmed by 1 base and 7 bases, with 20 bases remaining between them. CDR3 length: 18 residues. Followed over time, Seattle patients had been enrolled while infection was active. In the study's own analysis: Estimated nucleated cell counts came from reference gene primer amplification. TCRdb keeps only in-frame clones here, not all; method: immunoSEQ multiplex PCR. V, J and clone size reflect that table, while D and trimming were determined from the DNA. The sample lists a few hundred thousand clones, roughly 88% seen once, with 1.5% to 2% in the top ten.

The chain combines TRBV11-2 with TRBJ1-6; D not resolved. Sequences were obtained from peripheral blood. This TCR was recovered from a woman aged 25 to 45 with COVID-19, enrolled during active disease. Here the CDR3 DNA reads TGTGCCAGCAGCTTAGCGTCCCCCACGAGAGGGAAGAATTCACCCCTCCACTTT. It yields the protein CASSLASPTRGKNSPLHF.